Presented here are 31 T cell receptor beta chains from one specimen sequenced in a study of T cell responses to AZD1222 COVID-19 vaccine. Sequencing was performed with immunoSEQ multiplex PCR; in TCRdb, only in-frame clones are kept and a portion is missing. In the table there are some 150,000 clones, 85% to 90% of which are singletons. The specimen was peripheral blood, collected 28 days after the second AZD1222 dose. These receptors were obtained from an adult who received the AZD1222 COVID-19 vaccine.

The chain links TRBV19 to TRBJ2-7; D gene ambiguous. Germline V gene data show CDR1 as LNHDA and CDR2 as SQIVND (reference sequence). With 5 bases removed from V and 4 bases from J, the gap between germline ends came to 6 bases. The CDR3 runs to 11 residues. CDR3 coding DNA: TGTGCCAGTAGTTGGAGATACGAGCAGTACTTC. The encoded protein is CASSWRYEQYF.

Only one count was recorded for this clone. The CDR3 DNA sequence: TGCGCCAGCAGCTTTAGATGGACCGGGGAGCTGTTTTTT. Translation: CASSFRWTGELFF. The gene calls are TRBV5-1 and TRBJ2-2; D remains unclear. Germline CDR1 and CDR2: SGHRS and YFSETQ. Between the trimmed V and J ends, which lost 2 bases and 5 bases, there was a span of 7 bases. The CDR3 spans 13 residues.

The V and J genes are TRBV2 and TRBJ2-6; no clear D. CDR1 and CDR2 from the germline V gene are SNHLY and FYNNEI. The length of the CDR3 is 14 residues. Trimming shortened V by 6 bases and J by 1 base, and 7 bases separated the two germline ends. The CDR3, as DNA: TGTGCCAGCAGGCCTCCATCTGGGGCCAACGTCCTGACTTTC. Amino acids: CASRPPSGANVLTF.

The genes are TRBV10-1 and TRBJ2-5; 9 bases line up with TRBD1. The CDR3 is 14 residues long. V shed 2 bases, J shed 7 bases, and the junction held 5 bases outside the gene matches. Per the germline V gene, CDR1 is WNHNN and CDR2 is SYGVQD (reference sequence). The CDR3 sequence is CASSETGGLGTQYF. Written as DNA, the CDR3 is TGCGCCAGCAGTGAGACAGGGGGCTTGGGGACCCAGTACTTC.

Here the CDR3 reads CASRINSNQPQHF. The CDR3 bases are TGTGCCAGCAGAATTAATAGCAATCAGCCCCAGCATTTT. The V gene is TRBV11-2, the J gene TRBJ1-5; D gene ambiguous. The CDR3 is 13 amino acids. The germline V gene encodes CDR1 SGHAT and CDR2 FQNNGV. V dropped 6 bases and J dropped 0 bases, with 6 bases sitting between them.

The chain has TRBV30 and TRBJ2-3; 9 nucleotides agree with TRBD2. In germline, CDR1 is GTSNPN, CDR2 SVGIG (reference sequence). V was pared by 0 bases and J by 5 bases, with 6 bases of the junction left unmatched. The CDR3 consists of 15 residues. Here the CDR3 reads CAWSVGGRAGDTQYF. DNA for the CDR3: TGTGCCTGGAGTGTAGGCGGGAGGGCCGGAGATACGCAGTATTTT.

This chain links TRBV21-1 with TRBJ2-7; the table names TRBD2, a call not compared with the DNA. TRBV21-1 is recorded as a pseudogene. This CDR3 has 15 amino acids. The CDR3 spells CASSQRVTLPAEQYF. CDR3 coding DNA: TGTGCCAGCTCCCAGAGGGTGACACTGCCTGCCGAGCAGTACTTC.

The V call is TRBV6-1, the J call TRBJ1-2, with D possibly TRBD1 on 6 matching bases. Germline lookup yields CDR1 MNHNS and CDR2 SASEGT. V lost 0 bases to trimming and J lost 5 bases, with 10 bases between them. CDR3 size: 14 residues. CDR3 sequence: CASSEADRRYGYTF. DNA of the CDR3: TGTGCCAGCAGTGAAGCGGACAGAAGGTATGGCTACACCTTC.

The J gene is TRBJ2-7, the V gene TRBV7-9, with D possibly TRBD1 on 5 matching bases. The CDR3 extends over 13 amino acids. Trimming removed 4 bases from V and 5 bases from J, with 12 bases in between. Germline CDR1 reads SEHNR; CDR2 reads FQNEAQ (reference sequence). CDR3 nucleotides: TGTGCCAGCAGCTCCCCCAGGGAAAACGAGCAGTACTTC. Its translation is CASSSPRENEQYF.

The chain links TRBV5-4 to TRBJ1-1, with 9 nucleotides matching TRBD1. Looked up from germline, CDR1 is SGHNT and CDR2 is YYREEE (reference sequence). Trimming removed 3 bases from V and 4 bases from J; junction bases left unmatched: 4. CDR3 length: 14 amino acids. CDR3 residues: CASSSGQGSTEAFF. DNA of the CDR3: TGTGCCAGCAGCTCGGGACAGGGTTCCACTGAAGCTTTCTTT.

The rearrangement links TRBV27 to TRBJ2-1, with 7 bases aligning to TRBD2. Germline CDR1 and CDR2: MNHEY and SMNVEV (reference sequence). Losses at the gene ends were 6 bases for V and 4 bases for J; bases not matched to a gene: 12. The CDR3 spans 16 residues. The CDR3 sequence: CASRLEAGLVYNEQFF. In DNA form, the CDR3 reads TGTGCCAGCAGATTAGAAGCAGGACTAGTGTACAATGAGCAGTTCTTC.

This chain joins TRBV25-1 and TRBJ2-7; 7 positions agree with TRBD2. The trim removed 4 bases at V and 2 bases at J, leaving 5 bases unmatched. The germline V gene has CDR1 MGHDK and CDR2 SYGVNS. This CDR3 region has 14 residues. The CDR3 protein is CASSGSSGPYEQYF. The CDR3 nucleotides read TGTGCCAGCAGTGGCTCTAGCGGACCCTACGAGCAGTACTTC.

This chain uses TRBV6-1 with TRBJ1-4; no clear D gene. Germline V lookup: CDR1 MNHNS, CDR2 SASEGT. V lost 3 bases to trimming and J lost 1 base, with 9 bases between them. CDR3 length: 15 residues. The CDR3 DNA sequence: TGTGCCAGCAGTGAGGTAGAACTAACTAATGAAAAACTGTTTTTT. It translates to CASSEVELTNEKLFF.

This clone was counted a few times. V is TRBV10-3 and J is TRBJ1-2; no definite D call. Germline V gene lookup returns CDR1 ENHRY and CDR2 SYGVKD. V gave up 3 bases and J gave up 2 bases, with 13 bases separating them. The CDR3 consists of 15 residues. CDR3 nucleotide sequence: TGTGCCATCAGTGAATCGGAACAGCGAAACTATGGCTACACCTTC. Its protein product is CAISESEQRNYGYTF.

This rearrangement joins TRBV27 to TRBJ1-3; D is uncertain. Germline-derived CDR1 and CDR2 are MNHEY and SMNVEV (reference sequence). The CDR3 has 16 amino acids. The V and J ends lost 0 bases and 0 bases respectively, with 9 bases between them. CDR3 residues: CASSLSWQLSGNTIYF. The CDR3 bases are TGTGCCAGCAGTTTATCGTGGCAACTCTCTGGAAACACCATATATTTT.

This chain connects TRBV4-1 to TRBJ2-7; D call uncertain. The CDR3 runs to 16 residues. Per the germline V gene, CDR1 is MGHRA and CDR2 is YSYEKL. Trimming removed 1 base from V and 3 bases from J, with 16 bases in between. CDR3 amino acids: CASSQVDSDPVYEQYF. The CDR3 nucleotides read TGCGCCAGCAGCCAAGTCGACTCGGACCCGGTCTACGAGCAGTACTTC.

This clone was counted once. The gene calls are TRBV27 and TRBJ2-1; the D is unclear. CDR3 size: 15 residues. Trimming removed 8 bases from V and 0 bases from J, with 14 bases in between. Germline assignment: CDR1 MNHEY and CDR2 SMNVEV (reference sequence). In nucleotides, the CDR3 is TGTGCCAGCGGCTTCCCCTCAGACTCCTACAATGAGCAGTTCTTC. Protein: CASGFPSDSYNEQFF.

V and J are TRBV5-4 and TRBJ2-3; possible D gene TRBD1, 5 bases. V was pared by 4 bases and J by 1 base, with 13 bases between. CDR3 length: 15 residues. Germline-derived CDR1 and CDR2 are SGHNT and YYREEE (reference sequence). The DNA of the CDR3 is TGTGCCAGCAGCATAAGACAGTTGGGCACAGATACGCAGTATTTT. This codes for CASSIRQLGTDTQYF. The full variable domain, completed using reference TRBV5-4 and TRBJ2-3, is ETGVTQSPTHLIKTRGQQVTLRCSSQSGHNTVSWYQQALGQGPQFIFQYYREEENGRGNFPPRFSGLQFPNYSSELNVNALELDDSALYLCASSIRQLGTDTQYFGPGTRLTVL.

The CDR3 region has the DNA TGTGCCAGTGTAGCGGGGGGGCCGTTGAATGAGCAGTTCTTC. It translates to CASVAGGPLNEQFF. This chain joins TRBV28 and TRBJ2-1, with 11 bases identical to TRBD2. The CDR3 loop spans 14 amino acids. Germline CDR1 and CDR2: MDHEN and SYDVKM. V gave up 9 bases and J gave up 7 bases; unmatched junction bases: 8.

The rearrangement uses TRBV9 and TRBJ1-6; 7 bases line up with TRBD1. The CDR3 is 17 residues long. The J segment lost 9 bases and the V segment lost 1 base, leaving 13 bases of the junction unmatched. Germline V gives CDR1 SGDLS, CDR2 YYNGEE. CDR3 protein: CASSVRETGSMGSPLHF. In DNA, the CDR3 is TGTGCCAGCAGCGTACGGGAGACAGGGTCGATGGGTTCACCCCTCCACTTT.

The rearrangement links TRBV25-1 to TRBJ2-5, with 8 bases lining up with TRBD2. The CDR3 contains 14 residues. CDR1 is MGHDK and CDR2 is SYGVNS in the germline V gene. The junction had 8 bases not matched to a gene; V was cut back by 6 bases and J by 5 bases. In nucleotides, the CDR3 is TGTGCCAGCAGAGAGAGCGGGGGCGGGGAGACCCAGTACTTC. Translating gives CASRESGGGETQYF.

The V and J genes are TRBV2 and TRBJ2-2; D remains unclear. The CDR3 length is 13 residues. Trimming removed 6 bases from V and 6 bases from J, with 11 bases in between. Germline V lookup: CDR1 SNHLY, CDR2 FYNNEI. As DNA, the CDR3 is TGTGCCAGCAGCAAGCAGTCGGCCGGGGAGCTGTTTTTT. It translates to CASSKQSAGELFF. The whole variable domain, remainder taken from reference TRBV2 and TRBJ2-2, is EPEVTQTPSHQVTQMGQEVILRCVPISNHLYFYWYRQILGQKVEFLVSFYNNEISEKSEIFDDQFSVERPDGSNFTLKIRSTKLEDSAMYFCASSKQSAGELFFGEGSRLTVL.

The rearrangement links TRBV15 to TRBJ1-5; unclear D gene. V was shortened by 6 bases and J by 6 bases, with 9 bases between the two germline ends. This CDR3 has 12 amino acids. Germline V gives CDR1 LNHNV, CDR2 YYDKDF (reference sequence). This CDR3 reads CATSTAGQPQHF. In nucleotides, the CDR3 is TGTGCCACCAGTACGGCGGGTCAGCCCCAGCATTTT.

The CDR3 DNA is TGCGCCAGCAGGCTCGAGGGGGGGTTGCAAGAGACCCAGTACTTC. Translation gives CASRLEGGLQETQYF. V usage is TRBV5-1 and J usage is TRBJ2-5; D is perhaps TRBD2 (7 bases). Germline V lookup: CDR1 SGHRS, CDR2 YFSETQ. This CDR3 spans 15 amino acids. V shed 5 bases and J shed 2 bases, with 16 bases lying between them.

The chain employs TRBV6-5 and TRBJ2-2; D tentatively reads TRBD1 or TRBD2 (5 bases each). The CDR3 loop spans 12 amino acids. V was trimmed by 8 bases and J by 6 bases, leaving 10 bases between them. CDR1 and CDR2 from the germline V gene are MNHEY and SVGAGI. This CDR3 reads CASQGGPGELFF. The CDR3 DNA reads as TGTGCCAGCCAGGGCGGGCCCGGGGAGCTGTTTTTT.

The chain combines TRBV30 with TRBJ2-7, with a weak D call TRBD2 (5 bases). The germline V gene has CDR1 GTSNPN and CDR2 SVGIG (reference sequence). This CDR3 comprises 13 residues. Trimming pared 2 bases from V and 9 bases from J, leaving 17 bases between. Here the CDR3 reads CAWSWEFLGGQYF. Here the CDR3 DNA reads TGTGCCTGGAGTTGGGAGTTTCTGGGTGGGCAGTACTTC. The entire variable domain, with the rest obtained from reference TRBV30 and TRBJ2-7, is as follows: SQTIHQWPATLVQPVGSPLSLECTVEGTSNPNLYWYRQAAGRGLQLLFYSVGIGQISSEVPQNLSASRPQDRQFILSSKKLLLSDSGFYLCAWSWEFLGGQYFGPGTRLTVT.

The chain joins TRBV6-5 to TRBJ2-3, with 9 positions matching TRBD1. V lost 4 bases and J lost 6; bases outside the gene matches: 5. This CDR3 spans 14 amino acids. Germline V lookup: CDR1 MNHEY, CDR2 SVGAGI. CDR3 sequence reads: CASSSTGGADTQYF. The CDR3 DNA reads as TGTGCCAGCAGTTCTACAGGGGGCGCCGATACGCAGTATTTT.

The V and J genes are TRBV4-1 and TRBJ1-5, with D perhaps matching TRBD1 (6 bases). This CDR3 comprises 14 residues. V gave up 2 bases and J gave up 5 bases, with 10 bases separating them. The germline V gene encodes CDR1 MGHRA and CDR2 YSYEKL. CDR3 coding DNA: TGCGCCAGCAGCCAATCGGGGGCGCATCAGCCCCAGCATTTT. Residues: CASSQSGAHQPQHF.

This clone was observed once. For the CDR3, the DNA is TGTGCCAGCAGCGAATCCGGGTCCCAGGGGAGCTACACCTTC. The encoded protein is CASSESGSQGSYTF. The chain combines TRBV2 with TRBJ1-2; TRBD1 is a possible D gene (6 bases). Trimming took 6 bases from V and 9 from J, leaving 20 bases between them. Germline V CDR1 and CDR2: SNHLY, FYNNEI. CDR3 length equals 14 residues.

This clone occurred once. The genes are TRBV7-9 and TRBJ2-1; D unresolved. Germline V lookup: CDR1 SEHNR, CDR2 FQNEAQ (reference sequence). Between the trimmed V and J ends, which lost 2 bases and 8 bases, there was a span of 4 bases. This CDR3 comprises 11 residues. DNA for the CDR3: TGTGCCAGCAGCTTATGGTATGAGCAGTTCTTC. Amino acids: CASSLWYEQFF.

The V call is TRBV4-2, the J call TRBJ2-6; unclear D gene. V was shortened by 1 base and J by 0 bases, with 4 bases between the two germline ends. The CDR3 runs 15 residues. Germline V gene sequence: CDR1 LGHNA, CDR2 YNFKEQ. CDR3 protein: CASSQVASGANVLTF. CDR3 coding DNA: TGTGCCAGCAGCCAAGTCGCCTCTGGGGCCAACGTCCTGACTTTC.